This TCR beta chain was profiled in a study of blood T cell repertoires in COVID-19. Study as a whole: Sites across the United States, Italy and Spain contributed samples from acute and convalescent COVID-19. T cells, B-cell-depleted T cells, or PBMCs supplied cDNA or gDNA.

Authors' methods: Quantification of nucleated cells was approximated via reference gene primer amplification. Only in-frame clones appear in the TCRdb table, and some are missing; sequencing was by immunoSEQ multiplex PCR. D and trimming come from the DNA, and the V and J calls and clone size come from that table. The sample lists tens of thousands of clones; approximately 91% were seen once. There are 13 residues in the CDR3. In germline, CDR1 is SGHDT, CDR2 YYEEEE. Trimming shortened V by 3 bases and J by 3 bases, and 9 bases separated the two germline ends. The sample consisted of peripheral blood. This chain uses TRBV5-6 with TRBJ1-2; a possible D gene is TRBD1 (5 bases). The clonotype originates from a human donor in a cohort sampled during active COVID-19. The CDR3 here is CASSSRGYYGYTF. DNA of the CDR3: TGTGCCAGCAGCTCTCGGGGGTACTATGGCTACACCTTC.